Each of the 29 T cell receptor beta chains below was sequenced from the same sample in a study of cytomegalovirus exposure and HLA in healthy donors. In the PCR, 60 Vbeta and 13 Jbeta primers were used. Sequencing was performed with immunoSEQ multiplex PCR; in TCRdb, only in-frame clones are kept and a portion is missing. The sample carries about 120,000 clones, approximately 72% recorded once. Sequenced sample: PBMCs. All receptors derive from a man in his 60s in good health and CMV-seropositive.

The rearrangement uses TRBV5-4 and TRBJ2-3, with 9 positions matching TRBD2. CDR1 SGHNT and CDR2 YYREEE come from the germline V gene (reference sequence). CDR3 length: 14 residues. V shed 0 bases, J shed 11 bases, and the junction held 7 bases outside the gene matches. The CDR3 nucleotides are TGTGCCAGCAGCTTGGCCGCCGGGACTAGCAGGCAGTATTTT. This encodes CASSLAAGTSRQYF.

The chain couples TRBV28 to TRBJ2-7; tentative D call: TRBD2 (5 bases). CDR1 and CDR2 from the germline V gene are MDHEN and SYDVKM. This CDR3 contains 15 residues. V was cut by 5 bases and J by 4 bases, with 18 bases left in between. CDR3 amino acids: CASSPINGRTYEQYF. The CDR3 nucleotides read TGTGCCAGCAGTCCGATAAACGGCAGGACTTACGAGCAGTACTTC.

The V gene is TRBV7-2, the J gene TRBJ1-2; D gene unclear. CDR1 is SGHTA and CDR2 is FQGNSA in the germline V gene. Trimming shortened V by 4 bases and J by 3 bases, and 18 bases separated the two germline ends. This CDR3 comprises 16 residues. DNA of the CDR3: TGTGCCAGCAGCTCCGACCGCGGCCAACGGGACTATGGCTACACCTTC. This gives the protein CASSSDRGQRDYGYTF.

The J gene is TRBJ2-1, the V gene TRBV9, with 7 bases lining up with TRBD2. The CDR3 runs to 14 residues. In germline, CDR1 is SGDLS, CDR2 YYNGEE. J was trimmed by 6 bases and V by 4 bases; bases with no gene match: 7. The DNA of the CDR3 is TGTGCCAGCAGCTCCCTAACGGGAGGCAATGAGCAGTTCTTC. Translated, it gives CASSSLTGGNEQFF.

The chain links TRBV7-2 to TRBJ2-7; TRBD1 aligns across 8 bases. The length of the CDR3 is 15 residues. Trimming cost V 5 bases and J 0 bases; bases outside gene matches: 6. Germline-derived CDR1 and CDR2 are SGHTA and FQGNSA. As DNA, the CDR3 is TGTGCCAGCAGCAGAGACAGGGGCAGCTCCTACGAGCAGTACTTC. Its protein is CASSRDRGSSYEQYF. Based on the CDR3 plus reference TRBV7-2 and TRBJ2-7, the full variable domain is GAGVSQSPSNKVTEKGKDVELRCDPISGHTALYWYRQSLGQGLEFLIYFQGNSAPDKSGLPSDRFSAERTGGSVSTLTIQRTQQEDSAVYLCASSRDRGSSYEQYFGPGTRLTVT.

This clone occurred a few times. Here the CDR3 reads CASRDSGGNEQFF. In nucleotides, the CDR3 is TGTGCCAGCAGGGATTCAGGGGGCAATGAGCAGTTCTTC. This chain uses TRBV2 with TRBJ2-1; TRBD1 matches 7 bases. The V segment lost 6 bases and the J segment 6 bases; nucleotides outside the gene matches: 5. The CDR3 is 13 amino acids. Looked up from germline, CDR1 is SNHLY and CDR2 is FYNNEI.

The J gene is TRBJ1-1, the V gene TRBV5-1, with D uncertain. The length of the CDR3 is 12 residues. V was shortened by 2 bases and J by 7 bases, with 9 bases between the two germline ends. Per the germline V gene, CDR1 is SGHRS and CDR2 is YFSETQ. As DNA, the CDR3 is TGCGCCAGCAGCTTTCCGGGAGATGAAGCTTTCTTT. It specifies CASSFPGDEAFF. The variable domain in full, with the rest retrieved from reference TRBV5-1 and TRBJ1-1, is KAGVTQTPRYLIKTRGQQVTLSCSPISGHRSVSWYQQTPGQGLQFLFEYFSETQRNKGNFPGRFSGRQFSNSRSEMNVSTLELGDSALYLCASSFPGDEAFFGQGTRLTVV.

The sample holds one count of this clone. The chain has TRBV7-2 and TRBJ1-1, with 8 bases lining up with TRBD1. Germline V gives CDR1 SGHTA, CDR2 FQGNSA. The CDR3 extends over 16 amino acids. The trim removed 5 bases at V and 1 base at J, leaving 9 bases unmatched. Here the CDR3 DNA reads TGTGCCAGCAGCCCTAGACAGGGGCGGGGGAACACTGAAGCTTTCTTT. This translates into CASSPRQGRGNTEAFF. The whole variable domain, filled in from reference TRBV7-2 and TRBJ1-1, reads GAGVSQSPSNKVTEKGKDVELRCDPISGHTALYWYRQSLGQGLEFLIYFQGNSAPDKSGLPSDRFSAERTGGSVSTLTIQRTQQEDSAVYLCASSPRQGRGNTEAFFGQGTRLTVV.

J is TRBJ2-5 and V is TRBV14, with a weak D call TRBD1 (5 bases). CDR3 size: 14 residues. Trimming took off 0 bases at V and 5 bases at J, with 10 bases between the two ends. Germline CDR1 and CDR2: SGHDN and FVKESK. The CDR3 loop is CASSQEWGRETQYF. Written as DNA, the CDR3 is TGTGCCAGCAGCCAAGAGTGGGGCAGGGAGACCCAGTACTTC.

The chain uses TRBV19 and TRBJ1-5; D is unresolved. CDR1 is LNHDA, CDR2 SQIVND, per germline (reference sequence). The V end lost 6 bases, the J end lost 3 bases, and 6 bases lay between the germline ends. The CDR3 contains 12 residues. The CDR3 here is CASRRDNQPQHF. The CDR3 bases are TGTGCCAGTAGGAGGGACAATCAGCCCCAGCATTTT.

The chain recombines TRBV7-9 with TRBJ1-4; D might be TRBD1 (6 bases). From germline, CDR1 is SEHNR and CDR2 FQNEAQ (reference sequence). Trimming removed 1 base at V and 8 bases at J, with 11 bases between. The CDR3 loop spans 14 amino acids. CDR3 DNA sequence: TGTGCCAGCAGCTTAGAGGGACAAAGAGAAAAACTGTTTTTT. It encodes CASSLEGQREKLFF.

This rearrangement joins TRBV2 to TRBJ2-2; D gene unclear. Trimming pared 6 bases from V and 7 bases from J, leaving 15 bases between. Per the germline V gene, CDR1 is SNHLY and CDR2 is FYNNEI. CDR3 length: 14 amino acids. CDR3 in amino acids: CASRTDERGGELFF. The CDR3 DNA is TGTGCCAGCAGGACCGACGAACGAGGCGGGGAGCTGTTTTTT.

The rearrangement uses TRBV10-3 and TRBJ2-7; a possible D gene is TRBD2 (7 bases). The CDR3 has 13 residues. Looked up from germline, CDR1 is ENHRY and CDR2 is SYGVKD. Trimming stripped 11 bases from V and 0 bases from J, with 14 bases between. CDR3: CAVTGGNSYEQYF. As DNA, the CDR3 is TGTGCCGTTACGGGGGGCAACTCCTACGAGCAGTACTTC.

The rearrangement uses TRBV19 and TRBJ1-5; D not certain. Germline assignment: CDR1 LNHDA and CDR2 SQIVND (reference sequence). The CDR3 totals 14 residues. V was clipped by 3 bases and J by 7 bases, with 13 bases between them. The CDR3 sequence: CASSIGDYRQPQHF. In DNA form, the CDR3 reads TGTGCCAGTAGTATCGGAGATTACCGGCAGCCCCAGCATTTT.

The V call is TRBV14, the J call TRBJ2-1; 7 nucleotides agree with TRBD2. CDR1 and CDR2 (germline): SGHDN, FVKESK. The ends lost 4 bases at V and 9 bases at J; junction bases unmatched: 3. This CDR3 contains 12 residues. CDR3 in amino acids: CASSRAGPEQFF. The CDR3 DNA sequence: TGTGCCAGCAGCCGAGCGGGACCTGAGCAGTTCTTC.

This clone was observed a single time. CDR3 protein: CASSAGQGGTDTQYF. For the CDR3, the DNA is TGCGCCAGCAGCGCGGGACAGGGAGGCACAGATACGCAGTATTTT. This chain joins TRBV5-1 and TRBJ2-3, with 9 bases aligning to TRBD1. CDR1 SGHRS and CDR2 YFSETQ come from the germline V gene. Trimming cost V 4 bases and J 1 base; bases outside gene matches: 4. This CDR3 comprises 15 residues.

The table lists this clone with a few counts. V gene TRBV7-2 combines with J gene TRBJ2-7; no clear D gene. The CDR3 runs 14 residues. Germline V gene sequence: CDR1 SGHTA, CDR2 FQGNSA. Trimming stripped 5 bases from V and 0 bases from J, with 11 bases between. CDR3 coding DNA: TGTGCCAGCAGCCCTCAGTCCCTCTCCTACGAGCAGTACTTC. Protein sequence: CASSPQSLSYEQYF.

The chain recombines TRBV5-4 with TRBJ2-2; TRBD2 agrees at 8 bases. CDR1 is SGHNT, CDR2 YYREEE, per germline (reference sequence). CDR3 length equals 16 residues. V shed 5 bases and J 6 bases; nucleotides not matched to a gene: 12. DNA for the CDR3: TGTGCCAGCAGTTACGCCGGGACTAGGTCCGCCGGGGAGCTGTTTTTT. It yields the protein CASSYAGTRSAGELFF.

The chain couples TRBV10-3 to TRBJ2-5; D gene unclear. Germline CDR1 ENHRY, CDR2 SYGVKD. With 0 bases removed from V and 2 bases from J, the gap between germline ends came to 10 bases. This CDR3 is 15 amino acids long. The CDR3 sequence: CAISESRVNQETQYF. DNA for the CDR3: TGTGCCATCAGTGAGTCTCGGGTTAATCAAGAGACCCAGTACTTC.

The chain couples TRBV7-3 to TRBJ2-3; D possibly corresponds to TRBD1 (5 bases). The CDR3 runs 13 residues. The V end was cut by 5 bases, the J end by 11 bases, with 17 bases between. CDR1 is SGHTA, CDR2 FQGTGA, per germline. CDR3 DNA: TGTGCCAGCAGCCCAGGGTCCGCACAAGGGCAGTATTTT. Translation: CASSPGSAQGQYF.

As concerns this clone: In the same sample, other DNA sequences code for this CDR3. The chain links TRBV2 to TRBJ2-2, with D possibly TRBD2 on 6 matching bases. This CDR3 comprises 14 residues. V was trimmed by 9 bases and J by 0 bases, leaving 11 bases between them. CDR1 and CDR2 (germline): SNHLY, FYNNEI. DNA of the CDR3: TGTGCCAGTCGGGGACTGGCGAACACCGGGGAGCTGTTTTTT. Translated, it gives CASRGLANTGELFF.

V usage is TRBV7-3 and J usage is TRBJ1-1; TRBD1 aligns across 7 bases. The V segment lost 0 bases and the J segment 6 bases; nucleotides outside the gene matches: 1. The CDR3 consists of 13 residues. Germline CDR1 SGHTA, CDR2 FQGTGA. CDR3 protein: CASSLTQGAEAFF. The CDR3 DNA follows: TGTGCCAGCAGCTTAACGCAGGGGGCTGAAGCTTTCTTT.

The V gene is TRBV7-3, the J gene TRBJ2-7; D possibly corresponds to TRBD2 (6 bases). This CDR3 spans 14 amino acids. With 2 bases removed from V and 2 bases from J, the gap between germline ends came to 10 bases. Germline-derived CDR1 and CDR2 are SGHTA and FQGTGA. The DNA of the CDR3 is TGTGCCAGCAGCTTACAAGGAGGGACCTACGAGCAGTACTTC. Its protein is CASSLQGGTYEQYF.

A single count supports this clone. The rearrangement joins TRBV4-1 to TRBJ1-1; 9 bases line up with TRBD1. Per germline, CDR1 MGHRA and CDR2 YSYEKL. Trimming took 3 bases from V and 9 from J; bases not matched to a gene: 2. This CDR3 contains 12 residues. The CDR3 loop is CASSHGTGKAFF. The CDR3 nucleotides read TGCGCCAGCAGCCATGGGACAGGGAAAGCTTTCTTT.

The CDR3 nucleotides are TGTGCCAGCAGCAAGGACAGGGCTAACTATGGCTACACCTTC. Protein: CASSKDRANYGYTF. V usage is TRBV5-6 and J usage is TRBJ1-2; 8 bases map to TRBD1. Looked up from germline, CDR1 is SGHDT and CDR2 is YYEEEE. V was pared by 4 bases and J by 0 bases, with 2 bases of the junction left unmatched. The CDR3 sequence is 14 residues long.

The chain recombines TRBV2 with TRBJ2-1, with TRBD2 as a possible D gene (5 bases). The CDR3 length is 10 residues. Trimming left V 7 bases short and J 12 bases short, with 10 bases between. CDR1 and CDR2 from the germline V gene are SNHLY and FYNNEI. CDR3 bases: TGTGCCAGCACCGGAGGTCCGCAGTTCTTC. It specifies CASTGGPQFF.

This clone appeared once. The chain joins TRBV7-8 to TRBJ1-2, with 7 bases lining up with TRBD1. Losses at the gene ends were 5 bases for V and 6 bases for J; bases not matched to a gene: 0. The V gene's germline CDR1 is SGHVS and CDR2 FQNEAQ. There are 11 residues in the CDR3. The CDR3 coding sequence is TGTGCCAGCAGCCAGGGGGATGGCTACACCTTC. This translates into CASSQGDGYTF.

This clone was seen only once. The V and J genes are TRBV5-5 and TRBJ2-1, with a possible D match to TRBD2 (6 bases). Trimming shortened V by 4 bases and J by 7 bases, and 9 bases separated the two germline ends. This CDR3 is 12 amino acids long. CDR1 is SGHKS, CDR2 YYEKEE, per germline (reference sequence). The CDR3 nucleotides are TGTGCCAGCAGCGTTAGCGGAAATGAGCAGTTCTTC. Its protein is CASSVSGNEQFF.

The chain carries TRBV2 and TRBJ2-5; D remains ambiguous. The germline V gene encodes CDR1 SNHLY and CDR2 FYNNEI. The CDR3 runs to 12 residues. The germline V and J ends were trimmed by 4 bases and 4 bases, with 7 bases remaining between them. CDR3 bases: TGTGCCAGCAGTGGGCAAACAGAGACCCAGTACTTC. Its translation: CASSGQTETQYF.